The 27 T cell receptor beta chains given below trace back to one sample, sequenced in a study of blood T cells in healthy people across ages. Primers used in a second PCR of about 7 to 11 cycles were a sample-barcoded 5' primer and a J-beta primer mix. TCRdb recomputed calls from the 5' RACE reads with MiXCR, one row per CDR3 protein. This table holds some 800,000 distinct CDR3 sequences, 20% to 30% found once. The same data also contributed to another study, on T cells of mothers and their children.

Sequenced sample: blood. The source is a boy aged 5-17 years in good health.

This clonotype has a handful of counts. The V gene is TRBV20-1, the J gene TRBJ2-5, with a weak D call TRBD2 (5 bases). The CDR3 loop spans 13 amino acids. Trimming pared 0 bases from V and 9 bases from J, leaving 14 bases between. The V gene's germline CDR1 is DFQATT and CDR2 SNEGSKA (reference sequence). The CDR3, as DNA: TGCAGTGCTAGAGAGCCGGACTGGAATTCCCAGTACTTC. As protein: CSAREPDWNSQYF.

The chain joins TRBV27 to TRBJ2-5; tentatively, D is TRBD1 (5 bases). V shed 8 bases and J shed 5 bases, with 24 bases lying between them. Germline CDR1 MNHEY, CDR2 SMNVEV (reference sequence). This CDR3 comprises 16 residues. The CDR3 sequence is CASHPHTGSLRETQYF. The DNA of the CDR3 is TGTGCCAGCCATCCCCACACAGGTAGCCTTCGGGAGACCCAGTACTTC.

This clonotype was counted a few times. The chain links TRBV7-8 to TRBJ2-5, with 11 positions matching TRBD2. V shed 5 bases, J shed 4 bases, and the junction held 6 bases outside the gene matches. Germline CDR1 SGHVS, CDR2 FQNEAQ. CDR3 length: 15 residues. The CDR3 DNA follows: TGTGCCAGCAGCCCTCTAGCGGGAGGTGCAGAGACCCAGTACTTC. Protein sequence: CASSPLAGGAETQYF.

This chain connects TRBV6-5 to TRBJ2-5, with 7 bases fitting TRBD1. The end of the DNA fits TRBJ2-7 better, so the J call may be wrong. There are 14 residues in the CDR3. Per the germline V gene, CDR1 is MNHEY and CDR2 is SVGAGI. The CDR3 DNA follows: TGTGCCAGCAGTTACTCGAGGGGGCCTGTCGAGCAGTACTTC. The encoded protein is CASSYSRGPVEQYF.

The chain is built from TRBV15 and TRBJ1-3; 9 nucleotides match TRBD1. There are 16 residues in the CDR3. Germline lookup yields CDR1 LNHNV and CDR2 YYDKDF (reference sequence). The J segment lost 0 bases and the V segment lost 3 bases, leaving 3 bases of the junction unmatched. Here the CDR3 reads CATSRTGGASGNTIYF. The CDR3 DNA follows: TGTGCCACCAGCAGGACAGGGGGGGCCTCTGGAAACACCATATATTTT.

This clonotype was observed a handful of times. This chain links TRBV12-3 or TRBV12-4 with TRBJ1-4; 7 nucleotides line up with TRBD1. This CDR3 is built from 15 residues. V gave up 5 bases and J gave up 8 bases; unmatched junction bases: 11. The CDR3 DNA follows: TGTGCCAGCAGTCGTACCGGCACAGGGGACGAAAAACTGTTTTTT. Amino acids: CASSRTGTGDEKLFF.

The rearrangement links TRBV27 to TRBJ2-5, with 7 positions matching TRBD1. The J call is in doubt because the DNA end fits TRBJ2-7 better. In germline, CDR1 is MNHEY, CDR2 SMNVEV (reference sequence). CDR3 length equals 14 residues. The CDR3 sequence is CASADRADGYEQYF. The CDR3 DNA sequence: TGTGCCAGCGCAGACAGGGCGGATGGTTACGAGCAGTACTTC.

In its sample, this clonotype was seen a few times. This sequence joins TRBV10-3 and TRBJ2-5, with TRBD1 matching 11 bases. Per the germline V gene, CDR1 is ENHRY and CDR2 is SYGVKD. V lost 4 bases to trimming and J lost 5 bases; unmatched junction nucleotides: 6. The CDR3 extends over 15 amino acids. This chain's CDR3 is CAISVGQGVFETQYF. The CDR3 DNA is TGTGCCATCAGTGTGGGACAGGGGGTGTTCGAGACCCAGTACTTC.

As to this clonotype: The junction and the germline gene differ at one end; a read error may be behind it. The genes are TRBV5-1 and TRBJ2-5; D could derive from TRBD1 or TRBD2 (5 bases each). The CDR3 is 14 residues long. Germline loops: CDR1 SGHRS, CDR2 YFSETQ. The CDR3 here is CASSFQGDQEIQYF. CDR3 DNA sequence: TGCGCCAGCAGCTTTCAGGGAGACCAAGAGATCCAGTACTTC.

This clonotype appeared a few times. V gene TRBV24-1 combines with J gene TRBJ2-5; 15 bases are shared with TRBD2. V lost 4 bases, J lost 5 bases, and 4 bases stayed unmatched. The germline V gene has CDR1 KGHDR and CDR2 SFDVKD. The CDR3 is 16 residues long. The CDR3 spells CATSDEGLAGGETQYF. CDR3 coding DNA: TGTGCCACCAGTGACGAAGGACTAGCGGGAGGGGAGACCCAGTACTTC.

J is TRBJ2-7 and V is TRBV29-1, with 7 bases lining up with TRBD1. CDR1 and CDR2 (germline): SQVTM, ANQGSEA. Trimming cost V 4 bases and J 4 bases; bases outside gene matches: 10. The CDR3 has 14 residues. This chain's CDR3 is CSVVGGATAYEQYF. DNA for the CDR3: TGCAGCGTTGTAGGGGGCGCGACAGCATACGAGCAGTACTTC.

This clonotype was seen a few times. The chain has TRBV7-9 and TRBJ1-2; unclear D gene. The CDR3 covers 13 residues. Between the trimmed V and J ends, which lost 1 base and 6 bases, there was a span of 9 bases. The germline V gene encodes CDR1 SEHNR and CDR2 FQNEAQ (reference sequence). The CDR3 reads CASSLDVFHGYTF. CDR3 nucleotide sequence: TGTGCCAGCAGCTTAGACGTTTTCCATGGCTACACCTTC.

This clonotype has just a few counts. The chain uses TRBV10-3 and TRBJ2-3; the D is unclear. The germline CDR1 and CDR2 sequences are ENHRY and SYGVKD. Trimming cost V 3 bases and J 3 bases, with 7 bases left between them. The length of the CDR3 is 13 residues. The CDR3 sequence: CAISDQRTDTQYF. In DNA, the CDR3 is TGTGCCATCAGTGACCAAAGAACAGATACGCAGTATTTT.

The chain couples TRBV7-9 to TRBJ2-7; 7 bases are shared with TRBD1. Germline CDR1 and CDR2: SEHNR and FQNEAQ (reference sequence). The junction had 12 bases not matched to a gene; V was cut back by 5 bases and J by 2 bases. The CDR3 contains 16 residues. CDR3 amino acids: CASSPRKDDRAYEQYF. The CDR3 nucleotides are TGTGCCAGCAGCCCTCGGAAAGACGACAGGGCCTACGAGCAGTACTTC.

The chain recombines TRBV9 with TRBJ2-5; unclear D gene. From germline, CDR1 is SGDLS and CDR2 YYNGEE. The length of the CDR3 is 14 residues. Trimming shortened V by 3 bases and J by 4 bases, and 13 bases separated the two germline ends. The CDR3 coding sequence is TGTGCCAGCAGCGCCCGAGGTTTCCGAGAGACCCAGTACTTC. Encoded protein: CASSARGFRETQYF. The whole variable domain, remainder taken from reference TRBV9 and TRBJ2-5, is DSGVTQTPKHLITATGQRVTLRCSPRSGDLSVYWYQQSLDQGLQFLIQYYNGEERAKGNILERFSAQQFPDLHSELNLSSLELGDSALYFCASSARGFRETQYFGPGTRLLVL.

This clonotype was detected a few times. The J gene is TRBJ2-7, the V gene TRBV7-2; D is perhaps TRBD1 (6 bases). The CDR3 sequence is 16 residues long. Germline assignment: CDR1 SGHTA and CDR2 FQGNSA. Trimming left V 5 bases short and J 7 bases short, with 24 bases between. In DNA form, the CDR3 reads TGTGCCAGCAGCGATACTTACCGCCGGACAGTAAGGGAGCAGTACTTC. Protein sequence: CASSDTYRRTVREQYF.

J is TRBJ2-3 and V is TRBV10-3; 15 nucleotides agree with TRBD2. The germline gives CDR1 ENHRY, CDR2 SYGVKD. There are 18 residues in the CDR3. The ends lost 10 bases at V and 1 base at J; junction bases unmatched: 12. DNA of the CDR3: TGTGCCACGAGGGGACTAGCGGGGGGCGAGAGCCGCACAGATACGCAGTATTTT. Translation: CATRGLAGGESRTDTQYF.

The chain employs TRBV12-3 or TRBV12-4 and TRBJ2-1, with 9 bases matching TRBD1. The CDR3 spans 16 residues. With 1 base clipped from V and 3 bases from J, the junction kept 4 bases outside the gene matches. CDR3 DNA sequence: TGTGCCAGCAGTTTAGACGGGACAGGGTTCTACAATGAGCAGTTCTTC. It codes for CASSLDGTGFYNEQFF.

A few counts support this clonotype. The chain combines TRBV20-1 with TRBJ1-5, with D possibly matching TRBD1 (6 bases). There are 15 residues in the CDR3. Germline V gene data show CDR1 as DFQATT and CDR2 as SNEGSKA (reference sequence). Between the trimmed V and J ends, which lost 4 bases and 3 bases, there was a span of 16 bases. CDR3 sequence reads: CSATDLEGDNQPQHF. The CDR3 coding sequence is TGCAGTGCTACCGACCTGGAGGGGGACAATCAGCCCCAGCATTTT.

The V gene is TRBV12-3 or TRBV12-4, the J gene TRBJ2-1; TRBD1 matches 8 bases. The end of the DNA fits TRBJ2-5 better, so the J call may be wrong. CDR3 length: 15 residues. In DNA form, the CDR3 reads TGTGCCAGCAGTTTCCTCCCGGACAGGGCTGAGACCCAGTACTTC. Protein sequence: CASSFLPDRAETQYF.

The CDR3 here is CASTGHYNSPLHF. The CDR3 nucleotides are TGTGCCAGCACGGGACATTATAATTCACCCCTCCACTTT. The chain is built from TRBV3-1 and TRBJ1-6; tentatively, D is TRBD1 (6 bases). The CDR3 loop spans 13 amino acids. V dropped 7 bases and J dropped 4 bases, with 8 bases sitting between them. Germline assignment: CDR1 LGHDT and CDR2 YNNKEL (reference sequence).

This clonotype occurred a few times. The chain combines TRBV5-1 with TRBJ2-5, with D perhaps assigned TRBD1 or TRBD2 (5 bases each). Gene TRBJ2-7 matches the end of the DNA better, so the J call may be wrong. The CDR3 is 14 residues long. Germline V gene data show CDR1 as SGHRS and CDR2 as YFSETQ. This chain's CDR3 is CASSLGDESYEQYF. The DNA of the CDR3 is TGCGCCAGCAGCTTGGGGGACGAGTCCTACGAGCAGTACTTC.

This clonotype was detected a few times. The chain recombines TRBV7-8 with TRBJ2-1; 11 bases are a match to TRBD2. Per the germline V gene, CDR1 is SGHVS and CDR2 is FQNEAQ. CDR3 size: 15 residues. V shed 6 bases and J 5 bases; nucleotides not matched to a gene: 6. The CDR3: CASSYSGGADNEQFF. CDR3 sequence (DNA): TGTGCCAGCAGTTATAGCGGGGGGGCCGACAATGAGCAGTTCTTC.

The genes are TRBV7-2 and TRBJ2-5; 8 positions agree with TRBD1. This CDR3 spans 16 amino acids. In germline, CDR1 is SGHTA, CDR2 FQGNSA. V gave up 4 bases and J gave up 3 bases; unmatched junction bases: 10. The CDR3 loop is CASSSGQGRGEETQYF. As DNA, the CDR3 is TGTGCCAGCAGCTCCGGACAGGGCCGGGGTGAAGAGACCCAGTACTTC.

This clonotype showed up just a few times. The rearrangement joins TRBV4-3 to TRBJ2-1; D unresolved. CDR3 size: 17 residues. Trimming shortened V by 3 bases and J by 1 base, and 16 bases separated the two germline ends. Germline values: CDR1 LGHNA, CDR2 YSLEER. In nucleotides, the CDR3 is TGCGCCAGCAGCCAGCTAAGTCCAGGCGCTTCCTACAATGAGCAGTTCTTC. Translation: CASSQLSPGASYNEQFF.

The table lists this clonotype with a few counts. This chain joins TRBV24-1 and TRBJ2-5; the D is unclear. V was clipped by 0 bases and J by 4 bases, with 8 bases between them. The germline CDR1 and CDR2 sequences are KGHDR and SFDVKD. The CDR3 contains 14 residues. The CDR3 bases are TGTGCCACCAGTGATTTGTACGGCCCAGAGACCCAGTACTTC. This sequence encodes CATSDLYGPETQYF.

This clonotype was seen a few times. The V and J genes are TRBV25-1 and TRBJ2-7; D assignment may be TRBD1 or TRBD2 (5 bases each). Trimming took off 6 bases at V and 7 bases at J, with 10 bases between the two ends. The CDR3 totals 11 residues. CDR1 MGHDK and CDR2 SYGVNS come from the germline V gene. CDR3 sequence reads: CASRGGHEQYF. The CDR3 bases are TGTGCCAGCAGAGGAGGACATGAGCAGTACTTC.